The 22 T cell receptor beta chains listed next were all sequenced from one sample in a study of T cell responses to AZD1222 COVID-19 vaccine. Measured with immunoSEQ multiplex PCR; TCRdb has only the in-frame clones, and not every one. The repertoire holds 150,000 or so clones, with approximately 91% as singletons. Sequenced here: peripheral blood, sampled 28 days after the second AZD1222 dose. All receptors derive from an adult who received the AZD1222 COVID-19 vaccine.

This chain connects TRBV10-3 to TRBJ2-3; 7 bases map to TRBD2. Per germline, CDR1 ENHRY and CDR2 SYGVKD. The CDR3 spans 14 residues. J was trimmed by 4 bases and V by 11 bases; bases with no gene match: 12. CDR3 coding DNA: TGTGCCTCATCAGTGGGACGGGGGGCAGATACGCAGTATTTT. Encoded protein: CASSVGRGADTQYF.

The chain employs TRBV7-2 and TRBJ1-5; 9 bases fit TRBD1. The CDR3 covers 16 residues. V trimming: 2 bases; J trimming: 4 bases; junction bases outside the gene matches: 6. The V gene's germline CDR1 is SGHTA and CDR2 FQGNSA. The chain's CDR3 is CASSLTGGLGNQPQHF. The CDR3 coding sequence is TGTGCCAGCAGCTTAACAGGGGGCCTTGGTAATCAGCCCCAGCATTTT.

Written as DNA, the CDR3 is TGTGCCAGCAGGACGGGACAGGGGGCCAGTGGCACAGATACGCAGTATTTT. Protein sequence: CASRTGQGASGTDTQYF. The chain combines TRBV5-4 with TRBJ2-3; 12 nucleotides match TRBD1. Trimming at V came to 5 bases and at J to 1 base, leaving 8 bases not matched to a gene. The CDR3 spans 17 residues. Germline CDR1 SGHNT, CDR2 YYREEE (reference sequence).

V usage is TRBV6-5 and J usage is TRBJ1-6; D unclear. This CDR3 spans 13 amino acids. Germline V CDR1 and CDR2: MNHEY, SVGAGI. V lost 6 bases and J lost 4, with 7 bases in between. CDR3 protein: CASRIEYNSPLHF. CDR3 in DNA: TGTGCCAGCAGGATAGAGTATAATTCACCCCTCCACTTT.

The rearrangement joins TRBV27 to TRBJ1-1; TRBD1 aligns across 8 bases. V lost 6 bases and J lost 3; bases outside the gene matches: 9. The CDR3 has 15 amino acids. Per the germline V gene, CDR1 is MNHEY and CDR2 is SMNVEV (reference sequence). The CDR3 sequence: CASSLWQGADTEAFF. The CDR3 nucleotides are TGTGCCAGCAGCCTCTGGCAGGGGGCCGACACTGAAGCTTTCTTT.

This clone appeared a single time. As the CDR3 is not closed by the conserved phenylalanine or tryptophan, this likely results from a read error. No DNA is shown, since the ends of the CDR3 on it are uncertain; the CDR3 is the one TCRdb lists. This CDR3 is CASSEIGSSGL. The chain is built from TRBV6-1 and TRBJ1-2. The CDR3 comprises 11 residues, both ends counted. Looked up from germline, CDR1 is MNHNS and CDR2 is SASEGT.

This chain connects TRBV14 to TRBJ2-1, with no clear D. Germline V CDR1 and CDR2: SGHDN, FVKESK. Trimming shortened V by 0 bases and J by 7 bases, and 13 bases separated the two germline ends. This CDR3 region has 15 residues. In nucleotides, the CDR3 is TGTGCCAGCAGCCAAGATATCCTAGTTTTGAATGAGCAGTTCTTC. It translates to CASSQDILVLNEQFF. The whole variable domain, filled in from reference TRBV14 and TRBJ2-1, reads EAGVTQFPSHSVIEKGQTVTLRCDPISGHDNLYWYRRVMGKEIKFLLHFVKESKQDESGMPNNRFLAERTGGTYSTLKVQPAELEDSGVYFCASSQDILVLNEQFFGPGTRLTVL.

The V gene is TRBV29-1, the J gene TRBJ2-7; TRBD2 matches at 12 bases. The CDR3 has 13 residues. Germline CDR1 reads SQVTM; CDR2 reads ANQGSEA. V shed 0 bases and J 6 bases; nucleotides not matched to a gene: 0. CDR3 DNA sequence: TGCAGCGTTGAAGAACTAGCGGGAGGCGAGCAGTACTTC. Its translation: CSVEELAGGEQYF.

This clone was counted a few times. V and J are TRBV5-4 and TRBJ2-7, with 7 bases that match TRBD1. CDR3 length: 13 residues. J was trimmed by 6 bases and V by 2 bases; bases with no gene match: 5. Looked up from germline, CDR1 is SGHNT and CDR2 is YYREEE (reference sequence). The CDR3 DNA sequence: TGTGCCAGCAGCTTTCAGGGGGTGGGCGAGCAGTACTTC. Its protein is CASSFQGVGEQYF.

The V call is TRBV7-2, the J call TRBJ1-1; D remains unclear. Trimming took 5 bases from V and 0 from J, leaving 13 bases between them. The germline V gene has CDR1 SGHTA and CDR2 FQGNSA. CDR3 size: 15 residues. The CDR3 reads CASSPAPGMNTEAFF. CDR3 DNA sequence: TGTGCCAGCAGCCCGGCTCCGGGGATGAACACTGAAGCTTTCTTT.

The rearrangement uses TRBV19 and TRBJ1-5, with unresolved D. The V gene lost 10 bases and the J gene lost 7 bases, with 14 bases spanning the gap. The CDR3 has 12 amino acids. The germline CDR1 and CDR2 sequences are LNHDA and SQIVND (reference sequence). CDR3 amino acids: CAIGYPEQPQHF. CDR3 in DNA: TGTGCCATAGGATACCCTGAACAGCCCCAGCATTTT.

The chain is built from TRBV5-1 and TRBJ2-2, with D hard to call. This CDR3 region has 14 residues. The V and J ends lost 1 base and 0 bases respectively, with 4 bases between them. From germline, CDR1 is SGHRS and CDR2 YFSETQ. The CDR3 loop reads CASSLLTNTGELFF. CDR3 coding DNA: TGCGCCAGCAGCTTGTTGACGAACACCGGGGAGCTGTTTTTT.

The CDR3 region has the DNA TGTGCCAGCGCAGACAGGGAGGGGACTGAAGCTTTCTTT. It is translated as CASADREGTEAFF. The V gene is TRBV19, the J gene TRBJ1-1; 7 bases fit TRBD1. This CDR3 is 13 amino acids long. Germline V gives CDR1 LNHDA, CDR2 SQIVND (reference sequence). The junction had 9 bases not matched to a gene; V was cut back by 9 bases and J by 5 bases.

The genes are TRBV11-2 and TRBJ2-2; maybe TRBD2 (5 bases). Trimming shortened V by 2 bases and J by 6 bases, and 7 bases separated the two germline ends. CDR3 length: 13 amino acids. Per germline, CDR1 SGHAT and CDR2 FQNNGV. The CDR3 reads CASSLRGPGELFF. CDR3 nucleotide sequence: TGTGCCAGCAGCTTACGGGGTCCCGGGGAGCTGTTTTTT.

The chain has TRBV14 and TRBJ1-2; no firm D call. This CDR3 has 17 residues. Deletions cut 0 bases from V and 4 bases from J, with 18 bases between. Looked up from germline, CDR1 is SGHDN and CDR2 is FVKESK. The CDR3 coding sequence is TGTGCCAGCAGCCAAGATCCCTCAGGAGGGCTCATCTATGGCTACACCTTC. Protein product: CASSQDPSGGLIYGYTF.

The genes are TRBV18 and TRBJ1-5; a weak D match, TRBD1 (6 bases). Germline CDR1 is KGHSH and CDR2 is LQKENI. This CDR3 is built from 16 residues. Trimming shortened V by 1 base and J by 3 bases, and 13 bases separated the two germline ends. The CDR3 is CASSPLFQGSNQPQHF. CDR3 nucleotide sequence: TGTGCCAGCTCACCACTGTTCCAGGGGTCCAATCAGCCCCAGCATTTT.

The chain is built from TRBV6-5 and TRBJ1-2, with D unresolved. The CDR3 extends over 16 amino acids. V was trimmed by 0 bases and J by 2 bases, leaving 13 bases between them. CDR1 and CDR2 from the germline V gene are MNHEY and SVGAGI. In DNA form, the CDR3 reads TGTGCCAGCAGTTACTCTGCCAGCACACAGAACTATGGCTACACCTTC. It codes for CASSYSASTQNYGYTF.

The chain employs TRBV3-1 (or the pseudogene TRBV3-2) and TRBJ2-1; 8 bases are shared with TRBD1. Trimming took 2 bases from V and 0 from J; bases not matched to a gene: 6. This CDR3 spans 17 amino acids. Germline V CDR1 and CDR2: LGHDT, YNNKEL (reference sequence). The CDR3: CASSQPAGTGSYNEQFF. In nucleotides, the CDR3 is TGTGCCAGCAGCCAACCCGCCGGGACAGGCTCCTACAATGAGCAGTTCTTC.

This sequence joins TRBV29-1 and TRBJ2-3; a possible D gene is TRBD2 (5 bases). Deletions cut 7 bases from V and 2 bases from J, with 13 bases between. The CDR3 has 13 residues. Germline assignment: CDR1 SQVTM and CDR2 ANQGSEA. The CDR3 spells CSGRGLFTDTQYF. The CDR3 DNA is TGCAGCGGCCGAGGACTCTTCACAGATACGCAGTATTTT.

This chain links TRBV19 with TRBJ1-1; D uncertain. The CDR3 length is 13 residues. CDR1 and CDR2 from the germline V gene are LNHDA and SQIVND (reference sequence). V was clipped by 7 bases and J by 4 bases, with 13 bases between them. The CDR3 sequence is CASTGSAATEAFF. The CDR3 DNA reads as TGTGCCAGTACTGGCAGTGCGGCCACTGAAGCTTTCTTT.

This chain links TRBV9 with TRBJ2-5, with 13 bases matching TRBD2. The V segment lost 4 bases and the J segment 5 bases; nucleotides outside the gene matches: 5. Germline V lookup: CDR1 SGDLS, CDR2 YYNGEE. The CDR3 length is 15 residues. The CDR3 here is CASSTGTSGVETQYF. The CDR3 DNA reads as TGTGCCAGCAGCACCGGGACTAGCGGGGTGGAGACCCAGTACTTC.

The CDR3 reads CASSLRPLSYEQYF. CDR3 DNA sequence: TGTGCCAGCAGCTTAAGGCCGCTCTCCTACGAGCAGTACTTC. V is TRBV11-2 and J is TRBJ2-7; D gene ambiguous. Trimming cost V 2 bases and J 0 bases, with 8 bases left between them. Germline V gene lookup returns CDR1 SGHAT and CDR2 FQNNGV. The CDR3 is 14 amino acids.